This is a list of T cell receptor beta chains from one sample in a study of T cell repertoires in cytomegalovirus infection. MiXCR was run by TCRdb on the reads, yielding one entry per CDR3 protein. The table includes 100,000 or so distinct CDR3 sequences, about 40% detected once. No antigen has been identified for these receptors. The sample consisted of CD8+ T cells from cultured PBMCs, taken from culture after CMV antigen stimulation. Receptors originate from a human donor in good health (CMV status not recorded). Some clones in this sample may be carry-over from other donors' samples. CDR3s include the opening cysteine and the closing phenylalanine or tryptophan. A D gene is named only where the DNA matches it firmly. Some rows have no size entry. The others give once, few or many, or a class for an expanded clone.

v_call,j_call,d_call,clone_size,cdr3_nt,cdr3_aa
TRBV19,TRBJ2-1,NA,NA,TGTGCCAGTAGTTGGGACGGAACCTACAATGAGCAGTTCTTC,CASSWDGTYNEQFF
TRBV7-6,TRBJ1-2,NA,NA,TGTGCCAGCAGCTTAGGACTTCTTAACTATGGCTACACCTTC,CASSLGLLNYGYTF
TRBV19,TRBJ2-1,NA,NA,TGTGCCAGTAGTACCGCCTCCTACAATGAGCAGTTCTTT,CASSTASYNEQFF
TRBV20-1,TRBJ2-1,TRBD2,few,TGCAGTGCTAGATCGCCTGCTAGCGGGGGGGGCAACCTATACAATGAGCAGTTCTTC,CSARSPASGGGNLYNEQFF
TRBV7-3,TRBJ1-6,TRBD1,few,TGTGCCAGCAGCCTCCAGGGGGTTAGTTCACCCCTCCACTTT,CASSLQGVSSPLHF
TRBV12-3/TRBV12-4,TRBJ1-1,NA,NA,TGTGCCAGCAGGGAGTTGGGGAACACTGAAGCTTTCTTT,CASRELGNTEAFF
TRBV2,TRBJ2-6,NA,few,TGTGCCAGCAGGGACGAACCTCTAGGGGCCAACGTCCTGACTTTC,CASRDEPLGANVLTF
TRBV28,TRBJ1-5,NA,NA,TGTGCCAGCAGTTCCGGGGACATGTGGAGCAATCAGCCCCAGCATTTT,CASSSGDMWSNQPQHF
TRBV7-6,TRBJ2-5,NA,NA,TGTGCCAGCAGCTTAGAAGGGTTGGAGACCCAGTACTTC,CASSLEGLETQYF
TRBV7-8,TRBJ2-1,NA,NA,TGTGCCAGCAGCCAAGGGACCGGGGGAGCGCTCAATGAGCAGTTCTTC,CASSQGTGGALNEQFF
TRBV7-2,TRBJ1-3,NA,NA,TGTGCCAGCAGCTTAGCCGGGAGCTCTGGAAACACCATATATTTT,CASSLAGSSGNTIYF
TRBV7-4,TRBJ2-7,TRBD1,NA,TGTGCCAGCAGCCAACAGGGGACAGCCTACGAGCAGTACTTC,CASSQQGTAYEQYF
TRBV6-6,TRBJ1-1,NA,NA,TGTGCCAGCAGTTACTCGTGGCCCGCGAACACTGAAGCTTTCTTT,CASSYSWPANTEAFF
TRBV7-2,TRBJ2-5,TRBD1,NA,TGTGCCAGCAGCGAATGGGACAGGGGGCAGGCGGGAGAGACCCAGTACTTC,CASSEWDRGQAGETQYF
TRBV19,TRBJ1-5,NA,NA,TGTGCCAGTAGTAGTTCGAGTTGGCAGCCCCAGCATTTT,CASSSSSWQPQHF
TRBV6-1,TRBJ2-1,TRBD2,few,TGTGCCAGCAGTGCGGGTATACGTTCCAGCGGGGGCCAGAGCTCCTACAATGAGCAGTTCTTC,CASSAGIRSSGGQSSYNEQFF
TRBV4-1,TRBJ2-7,TRBD1,few,TGCGCCAGCAGCCATGGTGTAGGACAGGGGGAGAAGGGCTACGAGCAGTACTTC,CASSHGVGQGEKGYEQYF
TRBV4-1,TRBJ2-1,TRBD1,NA,TGCGCCAGCAGCCCACTCGCGACAGGGGTAACCGACAATGAGCAGTTCTTC,CASSPLATGVTDNEQFF
TRBV29-1,TRBJ2-2,NA,NA,TGCAGCGTTGGTGGGGGAGGAACCGGGGAGCTGTTTTTT,CSVGGGGTGELFF
TRBV7-3,TRBJ2-7,TRBD1,NA,TGTGCCAGCAGTTATGGAACCCGGGACAGGGGCTACGAGCAGTACTTC,CASSYGTRDRGYEQYF
TRBV11-2,TRBJ2-2,NA,NA,TGTGCCAGCAGCGTGGGACCTACCGGGGAGCTGTTTTTT,CASSVGPTGELFF
TRBV5-1,TRBJ1-1,NA,few,TGCGCCAGCAGCTTGGTTGGGGGTTGGAACACTGAAGCTTTCTTT,CASSLVGGWNTEAFF
TRBV12-3/TRBV12-4,TRBJ2-3,TRBD2,NA,TGTGCCAGCAGTTTAACGGGGGGGCTTACAGATACGCAGTATTTT,CASSLTGGLTDTQYF
TRBV15,TRBJ1-1,NA,once,TGTGCCACCAGCAGTCGGGGTGCCACTGAAGCTTTCTTT,CATSSRGATEAFF
TRBV27,TRBJ2-1,NA,NA,TGTGCCAGCAGTGATCAGGGTAGGGATGAGCAGTTCTTC,CASSDQGRDEQFF
TRBV19,TRBJ1-5,TRBD1,NA,TGTGCCAGTGACAGGGCCGGGGTTTATAGCAATCAGCCCCAGCATTTT,CASDRAGVYSNQPQHF
TRBV7-6,TRBJ1-1,TRBD1,few,TGTGCCAGCAGCCTCGACAGGGTCTCTGAAGCTTTCTTT,CASSLDRVSEAFF
TRBV28,TRBJ2-1,TRBD1,few,TGTGCCAGCAGCCTCTTACAGGGGAGCTCCTACAATGAGCAGTTCTTC,CASSLLQGSSYNEQFF
TRBV7-9,TRBJ2-1,TRBD1,many,TGTGCCAGCAGCGGCAGCGCAGGGGGCACCTACAATGAGCAGTTCTTC,CASSGSAGGTYNEQFF
TRBV19,TRBJ2-2,NA,few,TGTGCCAGTGCGACCGGGACAATCAACACCGGGGAGCTGTTTTTT,CASATGTINTGELFF
TRBV19,TRBJ1-1,NA,NA,TGTGCCAGTAGTATATCACTGAACACTGAAGCTTTCTTT,CASSISLNTEAFF
TRBV29-1,TRBJ2-1,TRBD1,NA,TGCAGCGTTGTTTGGGGACAGTACAATGAGCAGTTCTTC,CSVVWGQYNEQFF
TRBV12-3/TRBV12-4,TRBJ2-5,TRBD1,many,TGTGCCAGCAGTTTTTCAGGCAGGGGGCCAGGGGAGACCCAGTACTTC,CASSFSGRGPGETQYF
TRBV27,TRBJ2-1,NA,NA,TGTGCCAGCAGTTTTCGGGGCCCTCGGGATGAGCAGTTCTTC,CASSFRGPRDEQFF
TRBV28,TRBJ2-4,NA,NA,TGTGCCAGCAAGACACAGGGACCTACCAAAAACATTCAGTACTTC,CASKTQGPTKNIQYF
TRBV24-1,TRBJ1-2,NA,few,TGTGCCACCAGTGATCGTGGACCCATGGGAGGCTACACCTTC,CATSDRGPMGGYTF
TRBV4-1,TRBJ1-2,NA,NA,TGCGCCAGCAGCCAAGAATCGAGACAAGATGGCTACACCTTC,CASSQESRQDGYTF
TRBV10-3,TRBJ2-7,NA,NA,TGTGCCATCAGATTACAGGGAGCCGAGCAGTACTTC,CAIRLQGAEQYF
TRBV5-4,TRBJ1-2,NA,NA,TGTGCCAGCAGCTTGGACAACTTCGTCTATGGCTACACCTTC,CASSLDNFVYGYTF
TRBV4-1,TRBJ2-7,TRBD1,few,TGCGCCAGCAGCCAACCTGGACAGGGAATCTACGAGCAGTACTTC,CASSQPGQGIYEQYF
TRBV7-6,TRBJ1-1,NA,many,TGTGCCAGCAGCCTGAGGGCCACTGAAGCTTTCTTT,CASSLRATEAFF
TRBV27,TRBJ2-2,TRBD1,NA,TGTGCCAGCAGTTTGTACAGGGGAACCGGGGAGCTGTTTTTT,CASSLYRGTGELFF
TRBV7-6,TRBJ2-3,NA,many,TGTGCCAGCAGCTTAGGACAGTTGAAGACAGATACGCAGTATTTT,CASSLGQLKTDTQYF
TRBV12-3/TRBV12-4,TRBJ1-1,NA,few,TGTGCCAGCAGTTTTTCGCGTACTGAAGCTTTCTTT,CASSFSRTEAFF
TRBV29-1,TRBJ1-1,NA,NA,TGCAGCGTTGGTGTCATGAACACTGAAGCTTTCTTT,CSVGVMNTEAFF
TRBV10-3,TRBJ2-7,NA,many,TGTGCCATCGCCCAGTTGGACTACGAGCAGTACTTC,CAIAQLDYEQYF
TRBV19,TRBJ1-3,NA,NA,TGTGCCAGTACTTACAGGCGAACTGGAAACACCATATATTTT,CASTYRRTGNTIYF
TRBV7-6,TRBJ1-1,NA,few,TGTGCCAGCGGGTGGAGCCTGAACACTGAAGCTTTCTTT,CASGWSLNTEAFF
TRBV27,TRBJ2-3,TRBD2,NA,TGTGCCAGCAGTACTTATAGCGGGGGATACACAGATACGCAGTATTTT,CASSTYSGGYTDTQYF
TRBV2,TRBJ1-1,NA,NA,TGTGCCAGCAGTTCCCGGGACGGTCTGAACACTGAAGCTTTCTTT,CASSSRDGLNTEAFF
TRBV7-6,TRBJ2-1,NA,many,TGTGCCAGCAGCATTCTAGCGTCCTACAATGAGCAGTTCTTC,CASSILASYNEQFF
TRBV12-3/TRBV12-4,TRBJ2-5,TRBD1,many,TGTGCCAGCAGTACAGGGGGGGAGACCCAGTACTTC,CASSTGGETQYF
TRBV2,TRBJ2-7,TRBD1,NA,TGTGCCATCCAGGACAGGACCTACGAGCAGTACTTC,CAIQDRTYEQYF
TRBV7-9,TRBJ2-4,NA,few,TGTGCCAGCAGCTTAGCACCGGACAAAAACATTCAGTACTTC,CASSLAPDKNIQYF
TRBV28,TRBJ2-1,NA,NA,TGTGCCAGCAGTTTGGACACATGGTATGAGCAGTTCTTC,CASSLDTWYEQFF
TRBV6-5,TRBJ2-7,TRBD1,NA,TGTGCCAGCAGTAGCTGGATTGTGGACAGGGATCCCTGGGAGCAGTACTTC,CASSSWIVDRDPWEQYF
TRBV7-6,TRBJ2-7,NA,once,TGTGCCAGCAGCTTAGGGACAGAGAACTACGAGCAGTACTTC,CASSLGTENYEQYF
TRBV7-8,TRBJ1-5,NA,few,TGTGCCAGCAGCTTAGCTCAACTGGAGCAGCCCCAGCATTTT,CASSLAQLEQPQHF
TRBV29-1,TRBJ1-1,NA,few,TGCACCACTGTTCAGGGTGGCACTGAAGCTTTCTTT,CTTVQGGTEAFF